In this sample, the clone carrying this T cell receptor beta chain turned up a few times. The CDR3 has 14 residues. V shed 5 bases and J 4 bases; nucleotides not matched to a gene: 7. Germline V gene data show CDR1 as LNHDA and CDR2 as SQIVND (reference sequence). It was RNA transcripts that yielded the amplified TCR beta CDR3 regions. RT-PCR in the first round (using the HTBI primer set) targeted the TCR CDR3. TCRdb re-analysed the multiplex PCR reads in MiXCR, keeping a single row per CDR3 protein. Among hundreds of thousands of distinct CDR3 sequences listed, roughly 14% were seen once. This specimen belongs to a study of T cells in Graves' hyperthyroidism and ophthalmopathy.

The chain links TRBV19 to TRBJ2-7; 8 bases match TRBD1. The sequenced material came from blood. This receptor was taken from a woman in her twenties or thirties with Graves' hyperthyroidism that later progressed to Graves' ophthalmopathy. The CDR3 spells CASSSGGYMYEQYF. In DNA, the CDR3 is TGTGCCAGTAGTTCAGGGGGCTACATGTACGAGCAGTACTTC.